This is a list of T cell receptor beta chains from one sample in a study of blood T cells in healthy people across ages. Each CDR3 protein gets one entry after TCRdb re-called the 5' RACE reads with MiXCR. This table holds 800,000 to 950,000 distinct CDR3 sequences, 35% to 40% found once. Sequencing was done on a sample of blood. These receptors were collected from a man aged 18 to 29 in good health. CDR3s include the opening cysteine and the closing phenylalanine or tryptophan. Each record gives: J gene, V gene, clone size, D gene, CDR3 protein, CDR3 DNA. A D gene is named only where the DNA matches it firmly. Some rows mark clone size as missing; the rest say once, few, many or name a class of expanded clone.

TRBJ1-1 TRBV5-1 few TRBD1 CASSHLHADRADPEAFF TGCGCCAGCAGCCACCTACACGCGGACAGGGCTGACCCTGAAGCTTTCTTT
TRBJ2-7 TRBV6-2/TRBV6-3 - TRBD1 CASSYRGQGQIRSYNEQYF TGTGCCAGCAGTTACCGCGGACAGGGACAAATTCGCTCCTACAATGAGCAGTACTTC
TRBJ2-2 TRBV4-3 many - CASSQGSNTGELFF TGCGCCAGCAGCCAGGGATCGAACACCGGGGAGCTGTTTTTT
TRBJ2-5 TRBV6-6 many - CASSYAFQETQYF TGTGCCAGCAGTTACGCTTTCCAAGAGACCCAGTACTTC
TRBJ2-3 TRBV3-1 few - CASSSRPRDTQYF TGTGCCAGCAGCTCCAGACCCCGGGATACGCAGTATTTT
TRBJ1-5 TRBV7-2 - TRBD1 CASSFVGQDNQPRHF TGTGCCAGCAGCTTTGTGGGACAGGACAATCAGCCCCGGCATTTT
TRBJ1-6 TRBV2 - - CASRVLVTDNSPLHF TGTGCCAGCAGGGTGTTGGTCACCGATAATTCACCCCTCCACTTT
TRBJ1-2 TRBV20-1 - - CSASSVYGYTF TGCAGTGCTAGTTCAGTTTATGGCTACACCTTC
TRBJ2-5 TRBV7-2 few - CASTRRGGGVNEQYF TGTGCCAGCACCCGACGCGGTGGGGGTGTAAATGAGCAGTACTTC
TRBJ1-1 TRBV20-1 - - CSARDLGNTEAFF TGCAGTGCTAGAGATCTCGGGAACACTGAAGCTTTCTTT
TRBJ1-1 TRBV10-3 few - CAISGPTTNTEAFF TGTGCCATCAGTGGACCCACAACGAACACTGAAGCTTTCTTT
TRBJ1-5 TRBV20-1 few TRBD1 CSARQGAGSNQPQHF TGCAGTGCTAGGCAGGGGGCAGGCAGCAATCAGCCCCAGCATTTT
TRBJ2-3 TRBV24-1 - - CATEGGAFQSDTQYF TGTGCCACCGAAGGGGGGGCGTTTCAGTCAGATACGCAGTATTTT
TRBJ1-2 TRBV29-1 few - CSVVDSGGPYGYTF TGCAGCGTTGTAGACTCGGGAGGACCCTATGGCTACACCTTC
TRBJ2-1 TRBV6-5 - - CASSYSRRQTQFF TGTGCCAGCAGTTACAGTCGGCGACAGACCCAGTTCTTC
TRBJ1-1 TRBV28 few - CASALLNTEAFF TGTGCCAGCGCCTTGTTGAACACTGAAGCTTTCTTT
TRBJ1-4 TRBV28 - - CASSFADVGEKLFF TGTGCCAGCAGTTTCGCCGACGTAGGGGAAAAACTGTTTTTT
TRBJ2-5 TRBV12-3/TRBV12-4 many - CASSLARSETQYF TGTGCCAGCAGTTTGGCTCGTTCGGAGACCCAGTACTTC
TRBJ1-2 TRBV6-2/TRBV6-3 - - CASSYSDQGPEDYGYTF TGTGCCAGCAGTTACTCGGATCAGGGACCGGAGGACTATGGCTACACCTTC
TRBJ2-7 TRBV9 once - CASSVSPGFYNEQYF TGTGCCAGCAGCGTGTCTCCGGGGTTCTACAATGAGCAGTACTTC
TRBJ1-1 TRBV4-1 - - CASSQEAGGLNTEAFF TGCGCCAGCAGCCAAGAGGCCGGCGGTTTGAACACTGAAGCTTTCTTT
TRBJ2-4 TRBV7-2 - - CASSWRTVSKNIQYF TGTGCCAGCAGCTGGCGGACAGTTTCCAAAAACATTCAGTACTTC
TRBJ2-4 TRBV6-6 - - CASSYSRNPLAKNIQYF TGTGCCAGCAGTTACTCACGTAACCCCCTAGCCAAAAACATTCAGTACTTC
TRBJ2-7 TRBV12-3/TRBV12-4 few - CASRLEFSYNEQYF TGTGCCAGCAGGCTAGAGTTCTCCTACAATGAGCAGTACTTC
TRBJ2-7 TRBV29-1 - - CSVGGDRNSYNEQYF TGCAGCGTTGGGGGGGACAGAAACTCCTACAATGAGCAGTACTTC
TRBJ2-7 TRBV4-1 - - CASSQGVDSSAYEQYF TGCGCCAGCAGCCAAGGGGTGGACTCGAGTGCCTACGAGCAGTACTTC
TRBJ1-1 TRBV3-1 once - CASSQGSELTEAFF TGTGCCAGCAGCCAAGGCTCCGAACTTACTGAAGCTTTCTTT
TRBJ2-7 TRBV15 - - CATSRARWGSYEQYF TGTGCCACCAGCAGAGCCCGGTGGGGCTCCTACGAGCAGTACTTC
TRBJ2-7 TRBV4-1 many - CASSQDIRHDYEQYF TGCGCCAGCAGCCAAGATATTCGCCACGACTACGAGCAGTACTTC
TRBJ2-7 TRBV7-2 many TRBD1 CASSLNRGGEQYF TGTGCCAGCAGCTTAAACAGGGGTGGCGAGCAGTACTTC
TRBJ2-3 TRBV5-6 - - CASTPGHRSATQYF TGTGCCAGCACCCCGGGACACCGGTCGGCTACGCAGTATTTT
TRBJ1-2 TRBV6-5 - - CASSYARLRGYTF TGTGCCAGCAGTTACGCCCGCCTAAGAGGCTACACCTTC
TRBJ2-7 TRBV7-9 - TRBD1 CASSSQRGGRGDSYEQYF TGTGCCAGCAGCTCCCAACGAGGGGGCAGGGGCGACTCCTACGAGCAGTACTTC
TRBJ2-4 TRBV29-1 once - CSVGLGGENIQYF TGCAGCGTTGGGCTGGGTGGGGAAAACATTCAGTACTTC
TRBJ2-7 TRBV20-1 - TRBD2 CSAGQGPSGPYEQYF TGCAGTGCCGGACAAGGGCCTAGCGGACCCTACGAGCAGTACTTC
TRBJ2-5 TRBV5-1 few - CAWPGLQETQYF TGCGCCTGGCCGGGACTTCAAGAGACCCAGTACTTC
TRBJ2-4 TRBV29-1 - TRBD2 CSVASLGLMGNIQYF TGCAGCGTTGCTTCTCTGGGACTAATGGGAAACATTCAGTACTTC
TRBJ2-1 TRBV15 many TRBD2 CATSREAGGQINEQFF TGTGCCACCAGCAGAGAAGCGGGGGGCCAGATCAATGAGCAGTTCTTC
TRBJ1-2 TRBV7-2 few - CASSYAGEAGYTF TGTGCCAGCAGTTATGCAGGGGAGGCTGGCTACACCTTC
TRBJ2-4 TRBV12-3/TRBV12-4 few - CASSRRGGIAKNIQYF TGTGCCAGCAGCAGAAGGGGGGGGATAGCCAAAAACATTCAGTACTTC
TRBJ1-1 TRBV19 once - CASSIDGRGNTEAFF TGTGCCAGTAGTATAGACGGCAGGGGGAACACTGAAGCTTTCTTT